One T cell receptor (beta chain) is described in this entry. No antigen is known for it. A second PCR, run for about 7 to 11 cycles, used a sample-barcoded 5' primer plus a J-beta primer mix. One entry per CDR3 protein results from TCRdb running MiXCR on the 5' RACE reads. The profile shows some 930,000 distinct CDR3 sequences, approximately 32% of them singletons. The sample is drawn from a study of blood T cells in healthy people across ages. Study-wide findings and caveats: Estimated diversity that came from one million T cells was considered an underestimate. With age, beta diversity per million T cells declined roughly linearly, significantly by about 37.

The sample was also linked to a second study, of T cells of mothers and their children. That study adds: RNA extracted was entirely used for cDNA synthesis, roughly 1.6 ug per 15 ul.

This clonotype was obtained from a woman aged 40 to 55 in good health. Material: blood.

This CDR3 is CASSPEQGSYGYTF. CDR3 nucleotide sequence: TGTGCCAGCTCACCGGAACAGGGCTCCTATGGCTACACCTTC. The V call is TRBV18, the J call TRBJ1-2, with a tentative D call TRBD1 (6 bases). Per the germline V gene, CDR1 is KGHSH and CDR2 is LQKENI. CDR3 length: 14 residues. Trimming stripped 3 bases from V and 4 bases from J, with 12 bases between.